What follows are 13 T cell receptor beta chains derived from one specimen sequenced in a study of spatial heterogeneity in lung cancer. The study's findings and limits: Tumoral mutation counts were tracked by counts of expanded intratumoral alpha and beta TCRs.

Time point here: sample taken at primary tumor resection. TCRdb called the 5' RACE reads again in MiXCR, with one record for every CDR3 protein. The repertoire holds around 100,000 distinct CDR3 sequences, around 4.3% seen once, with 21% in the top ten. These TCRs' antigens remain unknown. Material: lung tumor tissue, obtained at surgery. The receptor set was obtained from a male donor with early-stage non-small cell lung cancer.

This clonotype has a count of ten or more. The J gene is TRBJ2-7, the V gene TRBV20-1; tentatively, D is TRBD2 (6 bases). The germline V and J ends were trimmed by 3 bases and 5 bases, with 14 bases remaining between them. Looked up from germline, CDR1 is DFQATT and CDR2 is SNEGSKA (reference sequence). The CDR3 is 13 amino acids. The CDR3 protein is CSARSRESHEQYF. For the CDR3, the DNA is TGCAGTGCTAGGAGTCGGGAGTCCCACGAGCAGTACTTC.

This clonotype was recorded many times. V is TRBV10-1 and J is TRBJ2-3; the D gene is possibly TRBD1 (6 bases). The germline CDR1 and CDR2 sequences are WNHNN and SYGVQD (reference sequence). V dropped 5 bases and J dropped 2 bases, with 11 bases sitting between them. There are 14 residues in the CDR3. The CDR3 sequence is CASSKDSPTDTQYF. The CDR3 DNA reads TGCGCCAGCAGTAAGGACAGCCCCACAGATACGCAGTATTTT.

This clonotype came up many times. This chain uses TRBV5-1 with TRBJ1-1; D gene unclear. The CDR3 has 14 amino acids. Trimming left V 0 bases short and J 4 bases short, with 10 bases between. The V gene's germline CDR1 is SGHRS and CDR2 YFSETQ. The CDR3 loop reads CASSLAGWGTEAFF. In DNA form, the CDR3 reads TGCGCCAGCAGCTTGGCCGGATGGGGCACTGAAGCTTTCTTT.

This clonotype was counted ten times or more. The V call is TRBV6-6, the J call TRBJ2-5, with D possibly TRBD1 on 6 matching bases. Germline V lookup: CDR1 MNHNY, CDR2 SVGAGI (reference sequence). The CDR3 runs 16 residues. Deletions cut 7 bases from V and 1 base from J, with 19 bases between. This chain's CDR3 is CASIAGDIRTQETQYF. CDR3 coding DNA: TGTGCCAGCATCGCCGGGGACATTCGGACCCAAGAGACCCAGTACTTC.

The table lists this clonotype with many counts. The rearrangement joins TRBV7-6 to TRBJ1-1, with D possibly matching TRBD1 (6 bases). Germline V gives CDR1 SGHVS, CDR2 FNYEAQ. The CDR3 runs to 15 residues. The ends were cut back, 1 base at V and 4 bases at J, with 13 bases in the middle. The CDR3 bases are TGTGCCAGCAGCTTAGATGGGGGCATGGGCACTGAAGCTTTCTTT. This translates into CASSLDGGMGTEAFF.

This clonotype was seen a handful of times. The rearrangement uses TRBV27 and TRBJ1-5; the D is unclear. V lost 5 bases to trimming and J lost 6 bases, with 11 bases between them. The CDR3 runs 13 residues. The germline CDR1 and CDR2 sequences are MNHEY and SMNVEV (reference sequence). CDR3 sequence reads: CASSKVVGQPQHF. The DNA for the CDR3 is TGTGCCAGCAGTAAGGTGGTCGGTCAGCCCCAGCATTTT.

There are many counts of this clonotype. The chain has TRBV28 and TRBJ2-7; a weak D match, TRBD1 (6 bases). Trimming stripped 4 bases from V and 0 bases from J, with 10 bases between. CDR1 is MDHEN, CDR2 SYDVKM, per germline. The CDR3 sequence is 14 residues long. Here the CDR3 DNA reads TGTGCCAGCAGTTACGGGACAAACTCCTACGAGCAGTACTTC. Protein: CASSYGTNSYEQYF.

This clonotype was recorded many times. The CDR3 DNA follows: TGCAGTGCCGAGCTAGATTCCACCGGGGAGCTGTTTTTT. Its protein is CSAELDSTGELFF. The V call is TRBV20-1, the J call TRBJ2-2; D not resolved. V was shortened by 6 bases and J by 4 bases, with 12 bases between the two germline ends. Germline V gene lookup returns CDR1 DFQATT and CDR2 SNEGSKA (reference sequence). CDR3 length: 13 residues.

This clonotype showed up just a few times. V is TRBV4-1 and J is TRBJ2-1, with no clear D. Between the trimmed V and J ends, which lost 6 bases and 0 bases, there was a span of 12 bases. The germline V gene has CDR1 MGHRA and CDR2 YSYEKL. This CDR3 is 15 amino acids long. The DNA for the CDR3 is TGCGCCAGCAGAGTAGACCCCAGCTCCTACAATGAGCAGTTCTTC. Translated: CASRVDPSSYNEQFF.

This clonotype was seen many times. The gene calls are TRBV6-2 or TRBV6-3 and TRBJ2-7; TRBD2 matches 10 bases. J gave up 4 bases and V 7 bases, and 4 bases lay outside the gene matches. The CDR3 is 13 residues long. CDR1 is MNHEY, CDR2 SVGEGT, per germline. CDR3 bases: TGTGCCAGCACTCCGGGACTAGCGTACGAGCAGTACTTC. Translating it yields CASTPGLAYEQYF.

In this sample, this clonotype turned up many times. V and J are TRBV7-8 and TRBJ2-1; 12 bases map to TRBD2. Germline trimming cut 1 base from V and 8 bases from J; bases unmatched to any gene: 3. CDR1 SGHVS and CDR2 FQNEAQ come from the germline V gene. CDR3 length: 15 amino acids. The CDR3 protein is CASSLGRLAGDEQFF. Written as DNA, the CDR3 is TGTGCCAGCAGCTTAGGTCGACTAGCGGGAGATGAGCAGTTCTTC.

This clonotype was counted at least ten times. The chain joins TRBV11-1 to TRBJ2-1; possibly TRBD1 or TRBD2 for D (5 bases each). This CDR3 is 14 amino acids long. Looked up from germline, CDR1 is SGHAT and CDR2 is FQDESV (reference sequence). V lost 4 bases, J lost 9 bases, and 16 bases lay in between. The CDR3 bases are TGTGCCAGCAGCTGGGGCCGGACTGGGAGTGAGCAGTTCTTC. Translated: CASSWGRTGSEQFF.

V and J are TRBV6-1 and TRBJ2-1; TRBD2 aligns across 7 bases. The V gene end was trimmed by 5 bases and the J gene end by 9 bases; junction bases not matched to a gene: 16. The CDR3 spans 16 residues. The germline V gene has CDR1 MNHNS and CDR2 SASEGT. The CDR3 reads CASSSRRGGSLSEQFF. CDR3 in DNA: TGTGCCAGCAGTTCCCGCCGAGGCGGGAGTTTGAGTGAGCAGTTCTTC.